This T cell receptor beta chain emerged from a study of blood T cell repertoires in COVID-19. At the level of the study: Samples representing acute and convalescent COVID-19 were sourced from the United States, Italy and Spain. PBMCs, B-cell-depleted T cells, or T cells provided the cDNA or gDNA that made up the material.

Per germline, CDR1 SGHNT and CDR2 YENEEA. The CDR3 is made up of 17 amino acids. Trimming pared 2 bases from V and 5 bases from J, leaving 21 bases between. Seattle participants joined during active infection and were tracked over time. Libraries were prepared by immunoSEQ multiplex PCR; TCRdb keeps only in-frame clonotypes and omits some of them. The table has about 170,000 clones, roughly nine tenths seen once. V and J are TRBV11-3 and TRBJ2-5, with TRBD2 as a possible D gene (8 bases). Material: peripheral blood. The receptor's source is a woman in her sixties with COVID-19, enrolled during active disease. The CDR3 bases are TGTGCCAGCAGCTTACCCCCGGGAGGGGGCCTTAGGGAGACCCAGTACTTC. It is translated as CASSLPPGGGLRETQYF.